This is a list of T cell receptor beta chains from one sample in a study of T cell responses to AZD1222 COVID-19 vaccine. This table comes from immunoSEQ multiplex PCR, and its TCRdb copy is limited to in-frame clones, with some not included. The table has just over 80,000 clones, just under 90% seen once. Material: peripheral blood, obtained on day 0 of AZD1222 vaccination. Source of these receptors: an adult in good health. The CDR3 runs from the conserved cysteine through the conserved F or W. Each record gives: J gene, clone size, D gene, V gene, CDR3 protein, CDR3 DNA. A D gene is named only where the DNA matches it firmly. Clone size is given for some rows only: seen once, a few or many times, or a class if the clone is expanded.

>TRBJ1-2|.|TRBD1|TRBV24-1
CATSDLEGAFGYTF
TGTGCCACCAGTGATTTGGAGGGGGCTTTTGGCTACACCTTC
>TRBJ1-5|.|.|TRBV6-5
CASGRTGPNQPQHF
TGTGCCAGCGGAAGAACAGGGCCCAATCAGCCCCAGCATTTT
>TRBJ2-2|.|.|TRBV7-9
CASSFPLEGGELFF
TGTGCCAGCAGCTTCCCTCTGGAGGGCGGGGAGCTGTTTTTT
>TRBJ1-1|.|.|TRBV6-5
CASSYPGGLREAFF
TGTGCCAGCAGTTACCCCGGTGGGCTTCGGGAAGCTTTCTTT
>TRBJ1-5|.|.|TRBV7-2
CASSLAPVDQPQHF
TGTGCCAGCAGCTTAGCCCCCGTTGATCAGCCCCAGCATTTT
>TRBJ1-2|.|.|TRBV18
CASSPPYTGGYGYTF
TGTGCCAGCTCACCACCTTACACCGGGGGCTATGGCTACACCTTC
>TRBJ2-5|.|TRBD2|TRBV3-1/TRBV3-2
CASSQPPGLAGGLRRETQYF
TGTGCCAGCAGCCAACCGCCGGGACTAGCGGGGGGGCTTAGAAGGGAGACCCAGTACTTC
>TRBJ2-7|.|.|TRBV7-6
CASSLIVGEQYF
TGTGCCAGCAGCTTAATTGTTGGCGAGCAGTACTTC
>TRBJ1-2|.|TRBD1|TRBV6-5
CTGDRENYGYTF
TGTACCGGGGACAGGGAGAACTATGGCTACACCTTC
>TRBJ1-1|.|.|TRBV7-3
CASSLPGKNTEAFF
TGTGCCAGCAGCTTACCAGGGAAGAACACTGAAGCTTTCTTT
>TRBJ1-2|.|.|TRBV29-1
CSVKSGGNYGYTF
TGCAGCGTTAAATCCGGTGGCAACTATGGCTACACCTTC
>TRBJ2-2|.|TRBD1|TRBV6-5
CASSSGTVNTGELFF
TGTGCCAGCAGTTCCGGGACAGTAAACACCGGGGAGCTGTTTTTT
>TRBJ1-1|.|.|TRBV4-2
CASSLTLGDLFEAFF
TGTGCCAGCAGCCTTACGTTAGGGGACCTTTTTGAAGCTTTCTTT
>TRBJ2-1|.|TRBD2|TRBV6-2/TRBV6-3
CASSPLFGGTRNNEQFF
TGTGCCAGCAGTCCCCTATTCGGGGGGACTAGAAACAATGAGCAGTTCTTC
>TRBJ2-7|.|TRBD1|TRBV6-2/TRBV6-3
CASSPPGTGGHEQYF
TGTGCCAGCAGTCCCCCTGGGACAGGGGGTCACGAGCAGTACTTC
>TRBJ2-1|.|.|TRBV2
CASSELVAQFF
TGTGCCAGCAGTGAATTGGTTGCGCAGTTCTTC
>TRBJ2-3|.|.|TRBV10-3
CATSAGDTQYF
TGTGCCACCTCCGCCGGCGATACGCAGTATTTT
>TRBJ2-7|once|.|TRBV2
CASSILAYEQYF
TGTGCCAGCAGTATTTTAGCCTACGAGCAGTACTTC
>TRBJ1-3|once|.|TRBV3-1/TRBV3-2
CASSQMAWGRGNTIYF
TGTGCCAGCAGCCAGATGGCGTGGGGTAGGGGAAACACCATATATTTT
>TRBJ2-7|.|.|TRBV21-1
CASSKTESRHPTYEQYF
TGTGCCAGCAGCAAGACGGAATCCCGACATCCTACCTACGAGCAGTACTTC
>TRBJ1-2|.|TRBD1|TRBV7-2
CASSDLGQGFYGYTF
TGTGCCAGCAGCGACCTGGGACAGGGGTTCTATGGCTACACCTTC
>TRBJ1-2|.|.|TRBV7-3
CASSLGGVTSYGYTF
TGTGCCAGCAGCTTAGGGGGGGTCACGTCCTATGGCTACACCTTC
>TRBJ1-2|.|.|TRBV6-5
CASSTQRGGNYGYTF
TGTGCCAGCAGCACCCAACGGGGGGGTAACTATGGCTACACCTTC
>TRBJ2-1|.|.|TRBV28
CASRGAGGRSYNEQFF
TGTGCCAGCAGAGGGGCTGGCGGGCGCTCCTACAATGAGCAGTTCTTC
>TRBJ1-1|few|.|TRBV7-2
CASSLGGLTEAFF
TGTGCCAGCAGCTTGGGGGGCCTTACTGAAGCTTTCTTT
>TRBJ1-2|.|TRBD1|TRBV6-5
CASSSPPEGAYGYTF
TGTGCCAGCAGTTCCCCCCCCGAGGGGGCGTATGGCTACACCTTC
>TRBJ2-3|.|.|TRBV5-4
CASRPAGAATDTQYF
TGTGCCAGCAGGCCGGCGGGGGCGGCTACAGATACGCAGTATTTT
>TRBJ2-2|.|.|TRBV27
CASSRGRTANTGELFF
TGTGCCAGCAGCCGAGGACGGACCGCGAACACCGGGGAGCTGTTTTTT
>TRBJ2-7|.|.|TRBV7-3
CASSLGSGASYEQYF
TGTGCCAGCAGCTTAGGTTCGGGGGCCTCCTACGAGCAGTACTTC
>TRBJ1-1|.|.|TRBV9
CASSSDGTEAFF
TGTGCCAGCAGCTCAGACGGCACTGAAGCTTTCTTT
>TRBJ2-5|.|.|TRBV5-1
CASSGGWWDAQETQYF
TGCGCCAGCAGTGGGGGATGGTGGGATGCCCAAGAGACCCAGTACTTC
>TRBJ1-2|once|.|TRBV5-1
CASSLGGFYGYTF
TGCGCCAGCAGCTTAGGCGGATTCTATGGCTACACCTTC
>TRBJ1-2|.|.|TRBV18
CASSPQDSGYTF
TGTGCCAGCTCACCGCAGGACTCTGGCTACACCTTC
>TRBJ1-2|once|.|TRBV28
CASSLSGTYGYTF
TGTGCCAGCAGTTTATCGGGGACCTATGGCTACACCTTC
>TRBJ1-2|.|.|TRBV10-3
CAISLQGRGYTF
TGTGCCATCAGTCTTCAGGGTAGGGGCTACACCTTC
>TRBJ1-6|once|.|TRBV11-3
CASSYPGSYNSPLHF
TGTGCCAGCAGCTACCCGGGCTCCTATAATTCACCCCTCCACTTT
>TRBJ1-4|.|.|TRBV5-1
CASKGTPNENLFF
TGCGCCAGCAAGGGGACTCCTAATGAAAACCTGTTTTTT
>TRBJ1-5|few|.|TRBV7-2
CASSSPAKPQHF
TGTGCCAGCAGCTCTCCAGCTAAACCCCAGCATTTT
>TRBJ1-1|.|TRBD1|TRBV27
CASSFGTVNTEAFF
TGTGCCAGCAGTTTCGGGACAGTCAACACTGAAGCTTTCTTT
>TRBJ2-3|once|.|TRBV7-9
CASSLGRDTDTQYF
TGTGCCAGCAGCTTGGGGAGAGACACAGATACGCAGTATTTT
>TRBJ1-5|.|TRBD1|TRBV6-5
CASTTDRAYQPQHF
TGTGCCAGCACCACCGACAGGGCTTATCAGCCCCAGCATTTT
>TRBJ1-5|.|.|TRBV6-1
CASSETSNQPQHF
TGTGCCAGCAGTGAAACTAGCAATCAGCCCCAGCATTTT
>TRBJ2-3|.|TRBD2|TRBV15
CATSRDGGATDTQYF
TGTGCCACCAGCAGAGACGGGGGGGCCACAGATACGCAGTATTTT
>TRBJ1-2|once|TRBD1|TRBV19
CASSIPGQGYGYTF
TGTGCCAGTAGTATACCGGGACAGGGGTATGGCTACACCTTC
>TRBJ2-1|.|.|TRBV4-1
CASSLGPENNEQFF
TGCGCCAGCAGCCTCGGGCCTGAGAACAATGAGCAGTTCTTC
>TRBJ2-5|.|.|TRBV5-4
CASSLVASETQYF
TGTGCCAGCAGCTTGGTTGCCTCTGAGACCCAGTACTTC
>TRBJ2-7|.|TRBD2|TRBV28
CASSSRGERGSYEQYF
TGTGCCAGCAGTTCCCGGGGGGAACGGGGCTCCTACGAGCAGTACTTC
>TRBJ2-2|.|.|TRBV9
CASSPLLVPGELFF
TGTGCCAGCAGCCCCCTTTTGGTCCCCGGGGAGCTGTTTTTT